This record looks at one T cell receptor beta chain sequence and its context. Sequencing used immunoSEQ multiplex PCR; TCRdb keeps in-frame clones, though not all of them. The sample has about 29,000 clones; approximately 88% are singletons. The data are from a study of blood T cell repertoires in COVID-19. Study-wide context: Whether acute or convalescent, the COVID-19 samples came from the United States, Italy and Spain.

This CDR3 comprises 16 residues. The ends lost 4 bases at V and 3 bases at J; junction bases unmatched: 9. The germline gives CDR1 WNHNN, CDR2 SYGVQD (reference sequence). This clonotype originated in a man aged 65-85 years with active COVID-19. The sample was peripheral blood. The chain combines TRBV10-1 with TRBJ1-5, with 7 bases identical to TRBD1. The CDR3 protein is CASSVLPGQINQPQHF. CDR3 bases: TGCGCCAGCAGTGTTTTACCGGGACAGATCAATCAGCCCCAGCATTTT.